This TCR beta chain was obtained from a study of shared clonotypes between healthy human individuals. The study, taken as a whole, reports: Investigators expected sequencing depth to affect clonotype sharing among donors.

In this sample, this clone turned up many times. Its antigen is not identified. Data came from immunoSEQ multiplex PCR; TCRdb stores just in-frame clones and leaves some out. The data contain about 960,000 clones, over 75% of them seen just once; the ten biggest clones take up over 1.3%. The receptor was isolated from a man aged 18 to 29 in good health. Material for sequencing was memory CD4+ T cells sorted from blood. Subset meaning: CD45RA-negative fraction.

The CDR3: CARSLVVWGRGSYNEQFF. CDR3 in DNA: TGTGCCAGAAGCTTGGTTGTCTGGGGGAGGGGTTCCTACAATGAGCAGTTCTTC. The chain carries TRBV5-3 and TRBJ2-1; 7 bases are shared with TRBD2. TRBV5-3 carries the ORF label, with uncertain function. With V trimmed by 0 bases and J by 1 base, 10 bases remained unmatched. There are 18 residues in the CDR3.